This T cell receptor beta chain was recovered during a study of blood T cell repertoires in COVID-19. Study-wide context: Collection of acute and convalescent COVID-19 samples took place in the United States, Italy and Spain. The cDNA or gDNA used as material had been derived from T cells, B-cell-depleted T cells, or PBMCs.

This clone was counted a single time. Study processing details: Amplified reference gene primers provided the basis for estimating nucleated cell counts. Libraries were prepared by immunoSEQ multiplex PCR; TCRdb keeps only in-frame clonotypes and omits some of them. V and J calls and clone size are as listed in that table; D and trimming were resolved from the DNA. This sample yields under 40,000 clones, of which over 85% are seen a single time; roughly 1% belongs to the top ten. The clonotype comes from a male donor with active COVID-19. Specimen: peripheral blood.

The CDR3 region is CATARRAGNYEQYF. The CDR3 DNA sequence: TGTGCAACGGCCAGGAGGGCAGGAAACTACGAGCAGTACTTC. The genes are TRBV19 and TRBJ2-7; tentatively, D is TRBD2 (6 bases). There are 14 residues in the CDR3. CDR1 is LNHDA, CDR2 SQIVND, per germline (reference sequence).